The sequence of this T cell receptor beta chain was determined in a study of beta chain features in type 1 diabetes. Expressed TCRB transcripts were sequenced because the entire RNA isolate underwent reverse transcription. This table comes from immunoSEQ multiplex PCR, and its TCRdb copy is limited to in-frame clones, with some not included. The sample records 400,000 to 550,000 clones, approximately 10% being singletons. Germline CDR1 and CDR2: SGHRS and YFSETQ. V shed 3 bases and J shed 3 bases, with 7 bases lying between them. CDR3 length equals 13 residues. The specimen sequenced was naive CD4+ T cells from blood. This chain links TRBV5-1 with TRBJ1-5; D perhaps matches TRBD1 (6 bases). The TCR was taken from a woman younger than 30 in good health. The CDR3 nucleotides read TGCGCCAGCAGCTGGGGGCCCAATCAGCCCCAGCATTTT. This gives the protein CASSWGPNQPQHF.